One and the same sample provided the 18 T cell receptor beta chains below, sequenced in a study of Ad26.COV2.S vaccination and SARS-CoV-2 variants. TCRdb's table, derived via immunoSEQ multiplex PCR, lists solely in-frame clones and lacks some. The table has about 400,000 clones, 88% seen once. Described treatment: roughly 20 received Ad26.COV2.S at low or high dose, single or two shots; five or six received placebo; per-sample allocation not given. Sample collection was performed on day 63 after the first vaccine or placebo injection. The starting material was peripheral blood, obtained in a trial of Ad26.COV2.S vaccine versus placebo. The receptors here all came from a person aged 18-60 years who received the Ad26.COV2.S COVID-19 vaccine or a placebo.

This clone was seen many times. The chain is built from TRBV7-9 and TRBJ1-5; no clear D. Germline CDR1 SEHNR, CDR2 FQNEAQ (reference sequence). This CDR3 spans 18 amino acids. The V and J ends lost 2 bases and 4 bases respectively, with 21 bases between them. The DNA for the CDR3 is TGTGCCAGCAGCTTAAGCCCCAGTAGTGAGAGGGCGAATCAGCCCCAGCATTTT. This encodes CASSLSPSSERANQPQHF.

The V call is TRBV9, the J call TRBJ2-5; 10 nucleotides match TRBD2. The CDR3 has 15 residues. CDR1 is SGDLS and CDR2 is YYNGEE in the germline V gene. Unmatched junction bases numbered 8, after V lost 3 bases and J lost 6 bases. CDR3 DNA: TGTGCCAGCAGCGAATCGAGCGGGGGGGCAAAGACCCAGTACTTC. As protein: CASSESSGGAKTQYF.

This clone appeared a single time. The chain has TRBV4-1 and TRBJ2-3; D is perhaps TRBD1 (6 bases). This CDR3 is built from 16 residues. With 0 bases removed from V and 4 bases from J, the gap between germline ends came to 14 bases. Per the germline V gene, CDR1 is MGHRA and CDR2 is YSYEKL. The CDR3: CASSQEGAGRSDTQYF. The CDR3, as DNA: TGCGCCAGCAGCCAAGAGGGGGCAGGGCGATCAGATACGCAGTATTTT.

The chain carries TRBV7-9 and TRBJ2-7; possibly TRBD1 for D (5 bases). V lost 0 bases and J lost 2, with 8 bases in between. Germline CDR1 SEHNR, CDR2 FQNEAQ (reference sequence). The CDR3 is 14 residues long. CDR3 coding DNA: TGTGCCAGCAGCTTAGCGTCCAGGGCCTACGAGCAGTACTTC. Amino acids: CASSLASRAYEQYF.

The chain is built from TRBV7-2 and TRBJ1-6; maybe TRBD1 (5 bases). V dropped 3 bases and J dropped 9 bases, with 15 bases sitting between them. This CDR3 comprises 15 residues. The V gene's germline CDR1 is SGHTA and CDR2 FQGNSA. In nucleotides, the CDR3 is TGTGCCAGCAGCTTCTCCGGCAGGGTTAGTTCACCCCTCCACTTT. It is translated as CASSFSGRVSSPLHF.

The rearrangement links TRBV28 to TRBJ2-3; D is ambiguous. Germline CDR1 reads MDHEN; CDR2 reads SYDVKM. V dropped 2 bases and J dropped 4 bases, with 7 bases sitting between them. The CDR3 has 13 amino acids. The CDR3 nucleotides are TGTGCCAGCAGTTTACTAGATTCAGATACGCAGTATTTT. Translated, it gives CASSLLDSDTQYF.

The CDR3 region is CAGLPGRETEAFF. CDR3 in DNA: TGTGCCGGCCTCCCCGGGAGAGAGACTGAAGCTTTCTTT. V and J are TRBV30 and TRBJ1-1; D is ambiguous. CDR1 and CDR2 from the germline V gene are GTSNPN and SVGIG (reference sequence). This CDR3 is 13 amino acids long. The V and J ends lost 8 bases and 5 bases respectively, with 18 bases between them.

Here the CDR3 reads CASSIAGANEQYF. The DNA for the CDR3 is TGTGCCAGCAGTATAGCGGGGGCCAACGAGCAGTACTTC. The chain combines TRBV4-2 with TRBJ2-7; 9 bases map to TRBD2. This CDR3 is 13 amino acids long. V dropped 6 bases and J dropped 5; count of bases not matched to a gene: 5. In germline, CDR1 is LGHNA, CDR2 YNFKEQ.

The gene calls are TRBV4-1 and TRBJ2-2, with D unresolved. V dropped 1 base and J dropped 4 bases, with 10 bases sitting between them. The CDR3 has 15 amino acids. Germline CDR1 is MGHRA and CDR2 is YSYEKL. CDR3 region: CASSQGAFGTGELFF. The DNA of the CDR3 is TGCGCCAGCAGCCAAGGAGCGTTCGGCACCGGGGAGCTGTTTTTT.

This chain joins TRBV27 and TRBJ1-3; D gene uncertain. The CDR3 has 16 residues. CDR1 is MNHEY and CDR2 is SMNVEV in the germline V gene (reference sequence). V lost 2 bases, J lost 0 bases, and 11 bases lay in between. This CDR3 is CASSLMAGSSGNTIYF. CDR3 DNA sequence: TGTGCCAGCAGTTTAATGGCAGGAAGCTCTGGAAACACCATATATTTT.

This chain uses TRBV5-5 with TRBJ2-3; 10 bases line up with TRBD1. Trimming removed 2 bases from V and 4 bases from J; junction bases left unmatched: 4. The CDR3 extends over 15 amino acids. CDR1 is SGHKS and CDR2 is YYEKEE in the germline V gene (reference sequence). CDR3 region: CASSFGQGGADTQYF. CDR3 in DNA: TGTGCCAGCAGCTTCGGACAGGGGGGAGCAGATACGCAGTATTTT.

The chain couples TRBV29-1 to TRBJ1-1, with 7 bases identical to TRBD1. There are 13 residues in the CDR3. The germline V gene has CDR1 SQVTM and CDR2 ANQGSEA. V shed 7 bases and J 5 bases; nucleotides not matched to a gene: 10. This chain's CDR3 is CSAMDRLKTEAFF. In nucleotides, the CDR3 is TGCAGCGCGATGGACAGGCTTAAGACTGAAGCTTTCTTT.

V is TRBV4-2 and J is TRBJ2-5; either TRBD1 or TRBD2 may supply D (5 bases each). Germline V lookup: CDR1 LGHNA, CDR2 YNFKEQ. The V and J ends lost 0 bases and 4 bases respectively, with 18 bases between them. The CDR3 is 17 amino acids. The CDR3, as DNA: TGTGCCAGCAGCCAAGAAGGGGCAGAGGGGATCCGAGAGACCCAGTACTTC. It specifies CASSQEGAEGIRETQYF.

V usage is TRBV19 and J usage is TRBJ1-2; TRBD1 matches at 7 bases. V lost 1 base, J lost 0 bases, and 5 bases stayed unmatched. The CDR3 loop spans 16 amino acids. The germline CDR1 and CDR2 sequences are LNHDA and SQIVND (reference sequence). The CDR3 here is CASSIVPGQSNYGYTF. CDR3 coding DNA: TGTGCCAGTAGTATAGTGCCGGGACAGTCTAACTATGGCTACACCTTC.

V usage is TRBV3-1 (or the pseudogene TRBV3-2) and J usage is TRBJ2-7, with a weak D call TRBD2 (5 bases). This CDR3 spans 15 amino acids. Germline V gives CDR1 LGHDT, CDR2 YNNKEL (reference sequence). Trimming pared 0 bases from V and 2 bases from J, leaving 11 bases between. The CDR3: CASSQDPRGAYEQYF. In DNA form, the CDR3 reads TGTGCCAGCAGCCAAGATCCTCGGGGAGCCTACGAGCAGTACTTC.

In this sample, this clone turned up once. The gene calls are TRBV7-3 and TRBJ2-3; 13 bases agree with TRBD2. Germline CDR1 SGHTA, CDR2 FQGTGA. The CDR3 extends over 16 amino acids. The J segment lost 2 bases and the V segment lost 5 bases, leaving 4 bases of the junction unmatched. The CDR3 DNA reads as TGTGCCAGCAGCCGGACTAGCGGGGGATTCACAGATACGCAGTATTTT. It codes for CASSRTSGGFTDTQYF. Variable domain in full (rest from reference TRBV7-3 and TRBJ2-3): GAGVSQTPSNKVTEKGKYVELRCDPISGHTALYWYRQSLGQGPEFLIYFQGTGAADDSGLPNDRFFAVRPEGSVSTLKIQRTERGDSAVYLCASSRTSGGFTDTQYFGPGTRLTVL.

V is TRBV5-5 and J is TRBJ1-5; D remains unclear. Per the germline V gene, CDR1 is SGHKS and CDR2 is YYEKEE (reference sequence). V lost 0 bases, J lost 2 bases, and 12 bases lay in between. The CDR3 runs to 16 residues. The CDR3 loop is CASSLARGLGNQPQHF. In DNA, the CDR3 is TGTGCCAGCAGCTTGGCTCGGGGTTTAGGCAATCAGCCCCAGCATTTT.

The chain has TRBV5-6 and TRBJ1-2; D is possibly TRBD1 (6 bases). The CDR3 extends over 15 amino acids. V lost 1 base to trimming and J lost 5 bases, with 15 bases between them. Germline lookup yields CDR1 SGHDT and CDR2 YYEEEE. The CDR3 coding sequence is TGTGCCAGCAGCTTGATAAACAGGGCGGGGTATGGCTACACCTTC. Translating gives CASSLINRAGYGYTF.